Following are 10 T cell receptor beta chains from one sample sequenced in a study of blood T cell repertoires in COVID-19 (dated by TCRdb to the early 2020s). Receptor libraries were prepared by the immunoSEQ multiplex PCR assay. The table was pulled from immuneACCESS by TCRdb, which kept in-frame rearrangements only. Such tables lose some clones; where checked, under half of the loss comes from unresolved V genes, and the rest has no known cause. In this sample the table shows approximately 530,000 clones, approximately 88% of which occur a single time. Of the sample, roughly 8% is held by the ten largest clones. The sample was peripheral blood. These receptors originate from a woman aged 50 to 60 with COVID-19, enrolled during active disease.

The chain links TRBV18 to TRBJ1-1; no clear D gene. V was pared by 1 base and J by 10 bases, with 13 bases between. The CDR3 extends over 13 amino acids. Germline V gives CDR1 KGHSH, CDR2 LQKENI. DNA for the CDR3: TGTGCCAGCTCACCACAGGAGGTCTCCTCAGCTTTCTTT. The encoded protein is CASSPQEVSSAFF.

This chain uses TRBV4-1 with TRBJ2-5, with 7 bases that match TRBD2. Trimming took 3 bases from V and 5 from J; bases not matched to a gene: 21. The germline V gene encodes CDR1 MGHRA and CDR2 YSYEKL. This CDR3 has 19 residues. The CDR3 sequence is CASSQARGSGPNRWETQYF. CDR3 DNA: TGCGCCAGCAGCCAGGCTCGTGGTAGCGGGCCAAACAGGTGGGAGACCCAGTACTTC.

The V call is TRBV7-9, the J call TRBJ1-1; a weak D match, TRBD1 (5 bases). V was trimmed by 7 bases and J by 6 bases, leaving 12 bases between them. The CDR3 is made up of 12 amino acids. Looked up from germline, CDR1 is SEHNR and CDR2 is FQNEAQ (reference sequence). CDR3 region: CASNQGVAEAFF. The CDR3 nucleotides are TGTGCCAGCAACCAGGGTGTGGCTGAAGCTTTCTTT.

The sample holds one count of this clone. The chain joins TRBV28 to TRBJ1-1; the D is unclear. This CDR3 comprises 13 residues. The germline gives CDR1 MDHEN, CDR2 SYDVKM. Between the trimmed V and J ends, which lost 5 bases and 4 bases, there was a span of 11 bases. CDR3 DNA sequence: TGTGCCAGCAGTCCATCATGGAGCACTGAAGCTTTCTTT. Protein: CASSPSWSTEAFF. Combining the CDR3 with reference TRBV28 and TRBJ1-1 gives the whole variable domain DVKVTQSSRYLVKRTGEKVFLECVQDMDHENMFWYRQDPGLGLRLIYFSYDVKMKEKGDIPEGYSVSREKKERFSLILESASTNQTSMYLCASSPSWSTEAFFGQGTRLTVV.

V usage is TRBV6-6 and J usage is TRBJ1-5; D call uncertain. V was trimmed by 6 bases and J by 9 bases, leaving 15 bases between them. Germline CDR1 is MNHNY and CDR2 is SVGAGI (reference sequence). The CDR3 covers 13 residues. The CDR3 protein is CASSWEVSGPQHF. DNA of the CDR3: TGTGCCAGCAGCTGGGAGGTATCTGGGCCCCAGCATTTT.

The chain links TRBV6-5 to TRBJ2-3; 9 bases agree with TRBD2. Trimming removed 7 bases from V and 1 base from J; junction bases left unmatched: 6. The germline V gene encodes CDR1 MNHEY and CDR2 SVGAGI. The CDR3 totals 15 residues. In nucleotides, the CDR3 is TGTGCCAGCACCCGTAGCGGGGGCCGCACAGATACGCAGTATTTT. It codes for CASTRSGGRTDTQYF.

The chain uses TRBV13 and TRBJ1-5, with a tentative D call TRBD1 (6 bases). The CDR3 loop spans 14 amino acids. The V and J ends lost 4 bases and 2 bases respectively, with 9 bases between them. Germline-derived CDR1 and CDR2 are PRHDT and FYEKMQ (reference sequence). This CDR3 is CASSSHRGNQPQHF. The CDR3 DNA reads as TGTGCCAGCAGCTCTCACAGGGGCAATCAGCCCCAGCATTTT.

The chain is built from TRBV5-6 and TRBJ1-4, with D perhaps TRBD1 (5 bases). The CDR3 is made up of 14 amino acids. The germline V and J ends were trimmed by 0 bases and 11 bases, with 14 bases remaining between them. Germline CDR1 SGHDT, CDR2 YYEEEE. The CDR3 reads CASSLGRDVRKLFF. The DNA for the CDR3 is TGTGCCAGCAGCTTGGGGAGGGACGTGCGGAAACTGTTTTTT. Combining the CDR3 with reference TRBV5-6 and TRBJ1-4 gives the whole variable domain DAGVTQSPTHLIKTRGQQVTLRCSPKSGHDTVSWYQQALGQGPQFIFQYYEEEERQRGNFPDRFSGHQFPNYSSELNVNALLLGDSALYLCASSLGRDVRKLFFGSGTQLSVL.

V usage is TRBV12-3 or TRBV12-4 and J usage is TRBJ1-2; TRBD1 matches at 9 bases. V shed 9 bases and J 8 bases; nucleotides not matched to a gene: 7. This CDR3 contains 12 residues. The CDR3 DNA follows: TGTGCCAGTTGTACAGGGGGCAGAGGCTACACCTTC. Translation: CASCTGGRGYTF.

The gene calls are TRBV28 and TRBJ1-5, with 12 nucleotides matching TRBD1. There are 16 residues in the CDR3. V lost 7 bases, J lost 0 bases, and 4 bases stayed unmatched. CDR1 and CDR2 (germline): MDHEN, SYDVKM. CDR3 amino acids: CASTPGQGASNQPQHF. The CDR3 coding sequence is TGTGCCAGCACCCCGGGACAGGGGGCTAGCAATCAGCCCCAGCATTTT.